These 17 T cell receptor beta chains were sequenced from one sample in a study of blood T cell repertoires in COVID-19. Produced via immunoSEQ multiplex PCR; TCRdb's table is partial and in-frame only. The sample holds 150,000 to 200,000 clones, about 82% seen once. The material sequenced was PBMCs or T cells enriched from blood (not recorded which). The receptors derive from a woman aged 25 to 45 who had recovered from COVID-19.

The chain couples TRBV9 to TRBJ2-3; 13 nucleotides line up with TRBD2. This CDR3 is built from 21 residues. Trimming at V came to 0 bases and at J to 0 bases, leaving 13 bases not matched to a gene. The V gene's germline CDR1 is SGDLS and CDR2 YYNGEE. Written as DNA, the CDR3 is TGTGCCAGCAGCGTAGGTCTAGCCGGGACTAGCGGGGCCCTTAGCACAGATACGCAGTATTTT. It encodes CASSVGLAGTSGALSTDTQYF.

This clone was seen a few times. V gene TRBV19 combines with J gene TRBJ2-7; 11 bases agree with TRBD2. This CDR3 contains 16 residues. With 9 bases clipped from V and 3 bases from J, the junction kept 13 bases outside the gene matches. Germline lookup yields CDR1 LNHDA and CDR2 SQIVND (reference sequence). CDR3 region: CASSDSTGTSGYEQYF. Written as DNA, the CDR3 is TGTGCCAGCTCAGACAGTACCGGGACTAGCGGCTACGAGCAGTACTTC.

The V gene is TRBV2, the J gene TRBJ2-3, with 8 nucleotides matching TRBD2. Germline V lookup: CDR1 SNHLY, CDR2 FYNNEI. The CDR3 spans 15 residues. V shed 10 bases, J shed 4 bases, and the junction held 13 bases outside the gene matches. The CDR3 sequence: CATLTSDEGADTQYF. CDR3 in DNA: TGTGCCACCCTGACTAGCGACGAGGGCGCAGATACGCAGTATTTT.

The chain joins TRBV5-6 to TRBJ2-2; TRBD1 matches at 11 bases. Germline CDR1 is SGHDT and CDR2 is YYEEEE. The CDR3 runs 16 residues. V shed 4 bases, J shed 5 bases, and the junction held 7 bases outside the gene matches. The CDR3 nucleotides are TGTGCCAGCAGCCCCGGGACAGGGGGTCGGACCGGGGAGCTGTTTTTT. Translation gives CASSPGTGGRTGELFF.

The J gene is TRBJ1-6, the V gene TRBV9, with 7 bases fitting TRBD1. The CDR3 spans 16 residues. Germline CDR1 SGDLS, CDR2 YYNGEE. The V gene end was trimmed by 0 bases and the J gene end by 5 bases; junction bases not matched to a gene: 5. CDR3 DNA sequence: TGTGCCAGCAGCGTAGATGAGACAGGGCATAATTCACCCCTCCACTTT. Encoded protein: CASSVDETGHNSPLHF.

The rearrangement joins TRBV2 to TRBJ2-5; unclear D gene. Trimming removed 0 bases at V and 7 bases at J, with 12 bases between. This CDR3 has 14 residues. Germline V gene lookup returns CDR1 SNHLY and CDR2 FYNNEI. CDR3 amino acids: CASSEARTLGTQYF. CDR3 nucleotide sequence: TGTGCCAGCAGTGAAGCGCGAACCCTAGGGACCCAGTACTTC.

The chain links TRBV29-1 to TRBJ2-5; maybe TRBD2 (7 bases). Trimming cost V 7 bases and J 5 bases, with 14 bases left between them. The germline CDR1 and CDR2 sequences are SQVTM and ANQGSEA. The CDR3 loop spans 12 amino acids. The CDR3 bases are TGCAGCGCCAAGGGGGGGTCGGAGACCCAGTACTTC. Its protein is CSAKGGSETQYF. Together with reference TRBV29-1 and TRBJ2-5, the CDR3 gives the full variable domain: SAVISQKPSRDICQRGTSLTIQCQVDSQVTMMFWYRQQPGQSLTLIATANQGSEATYESGFVIDKFPISRPNLTFSTLTVSNMSPEDSSIYLCSAKGGSETQYFGPGTRLLVL.

The chain carries TRBV27 and TRBJ2-1; possible D gene TRBD1, 6 bases. Between the trimmed V and J ends, which lost 7 bases and 4 bases, there was a span of 14 bases. The CDR3 is 14 amino acids. Germline V gene lookup returns CDR1 MNHEY and CDR2 SMNVEV (reference sequence). The CDR3 sequence is CASKIMDSYNEQFF. The CDR3 nucleotides are TGTGCCAGCAAAATCATGGACAGTTACAATGAGCAGTTCTTC.

The chain carries TRBV29-1 and TRBJ2-1; 7 nucleotides align to TRBD1. Looked up from germline, CDR1 is SQVTM and CDR2 is ANQGSEA. The CDR3 extends over 13 amino acids. V lost 3 bases to trimming and J lost 7 bases; unmatched junction nucleotides: 6. As DNA, the CDR3 is TGCAGCGTTGAGGCCTCGACAGGGAATGAGCAGTTCTTC. Protein product: CSVEASTGNEQFF.

In this sample, this clone turned up once. This rearrangement joins TRBV6-5 to TRBJ2-1, with 8 bases that match TRBD2. Per germline, CDR1 MNHEY and CDR2 SVGAGI. V shed 8 bases and J 9 bases; nucleotides not matched to a gene: 12. This CDR3 is built from 14 residues. CDR3 residues: CASQTGGPVGEQFF. The CDR3 nucleotides are TGTGCCAGCCAGACGGGAGGGCCGGTTGGTGAGCAGTTCTTC.

J is TRBJ2-3 and V is TRBV9; 9 positions agree with TRBD2. Looked up from germline, CDR1 is SGDLS and CDR2 is YYNGEE. The CDR3 has 15 amino acids. J lost 6 bases, V lost 0 bases, and 5 bases had no gene match. The CDR3 bases are TGTGCCAGCAGCGTAGCGGGACTAGCCCCCGATACGCAGTATTTT. It specifies CASSVAGLAPDTQYF.

The chain carries TRBV28 and TRBJ2-5; D might be TRBD1 (6 bases). Trimming shortened V by 5 bases and J by 2 bases, and 15 bases separated the two germline ends. CDR1 MDHEN and CDR2 SYDVKM come from the germline V gene. The CDR3 spans 15 residues. The CDR3 DNA reads as TGTGCCAGCAGTGGAACAGGGAGAGGACAAGAGACCCAGTACTTC. Protein: CASSGTGRGQETQYF.

V gene TRBV5-6 combines with J gene TRBJ2-1; 11 bases agree with TRBD2. The V gene end was trimmed by 4 bases and the J gene end by 2 bases; junction bases not matched to a gene: 2. Germline V gene data show CDR1 as SGHDT and CDR2 as YYEEEE. This CDR3 contains 15 residues. DNA for the CDR3: TGTGCCAGCAGCCCGGGACTAGCGGCCTACAATGAGCAGTTCTTC. Encoded protein: CASSPGLAAYNEQFF.

This chain links TRBV30 with TRBJ2-7; TRBD2 matches at 13 bases. CDR1 GTSNPN and CDR2 SVGIG come from the germline V gene (reference sequence). The V gene end was trimmed by 4 bases and the J gene end by 3 bases; junction bases not matched to a gene: 6. The CDR3 extends over 15 amino acids. The CDR3 reads CAWKGLAGVIYEQYF. The CDR3 nucleotides read TGTGCCTGGAAAGGACTAGCGGGAGTAATCTACGAGCAGTACTTC.

The rearrangement uses TRBV19 and TRBJ1-2; 9 nucleotides align to TRBD1. The CDR3 has 15 amino acids. With 5 bases clipped from V and 5 bases from J, the junction kept 9 bases outside the gene matches. CDR1 and CDR2 (germline): LNHDA, SQIVND (reference sequence). The CDR3 DNA reads TGTGCCAGTAGTTTACCGGGACAGGGACGGTATGGCTACACCTTC. It is translated as CASSLPGQGRYGYTF.

The chain carries TRBV2 and TRBJ1-1; 8 nucleotides align to TRBD1. V lost 7 bases to trimming and J lost 7 bases; unmatched junction nucleotides: 2. The CDR3 is made up of 11 amino acids. Germline V lookup: CDR1 SNHLY, CDR2 FYNNEI. Here the CDR3 DNA reads TGTGCCAGCATTGGACAGGGTGAAGCTTTCTTT. Its protein product is CASIGQGEAFF.

V is TRBV7-9 and J is TRBJ2-5, with D uncertain. The CDR3 is 15 residues long. V was clipped by 2 bases and J by 0 bases, with 10 bases between them. CDR1 and CDR2 (germline): SEHNR, FQNEAQ (reference sequence). The CDR3 DNA reads as TGTGCCAGCAGCTTATCGCACTATAACCAAGAGACCCAGTACTTC. It is translated as CASSLSHYNQETQYF.